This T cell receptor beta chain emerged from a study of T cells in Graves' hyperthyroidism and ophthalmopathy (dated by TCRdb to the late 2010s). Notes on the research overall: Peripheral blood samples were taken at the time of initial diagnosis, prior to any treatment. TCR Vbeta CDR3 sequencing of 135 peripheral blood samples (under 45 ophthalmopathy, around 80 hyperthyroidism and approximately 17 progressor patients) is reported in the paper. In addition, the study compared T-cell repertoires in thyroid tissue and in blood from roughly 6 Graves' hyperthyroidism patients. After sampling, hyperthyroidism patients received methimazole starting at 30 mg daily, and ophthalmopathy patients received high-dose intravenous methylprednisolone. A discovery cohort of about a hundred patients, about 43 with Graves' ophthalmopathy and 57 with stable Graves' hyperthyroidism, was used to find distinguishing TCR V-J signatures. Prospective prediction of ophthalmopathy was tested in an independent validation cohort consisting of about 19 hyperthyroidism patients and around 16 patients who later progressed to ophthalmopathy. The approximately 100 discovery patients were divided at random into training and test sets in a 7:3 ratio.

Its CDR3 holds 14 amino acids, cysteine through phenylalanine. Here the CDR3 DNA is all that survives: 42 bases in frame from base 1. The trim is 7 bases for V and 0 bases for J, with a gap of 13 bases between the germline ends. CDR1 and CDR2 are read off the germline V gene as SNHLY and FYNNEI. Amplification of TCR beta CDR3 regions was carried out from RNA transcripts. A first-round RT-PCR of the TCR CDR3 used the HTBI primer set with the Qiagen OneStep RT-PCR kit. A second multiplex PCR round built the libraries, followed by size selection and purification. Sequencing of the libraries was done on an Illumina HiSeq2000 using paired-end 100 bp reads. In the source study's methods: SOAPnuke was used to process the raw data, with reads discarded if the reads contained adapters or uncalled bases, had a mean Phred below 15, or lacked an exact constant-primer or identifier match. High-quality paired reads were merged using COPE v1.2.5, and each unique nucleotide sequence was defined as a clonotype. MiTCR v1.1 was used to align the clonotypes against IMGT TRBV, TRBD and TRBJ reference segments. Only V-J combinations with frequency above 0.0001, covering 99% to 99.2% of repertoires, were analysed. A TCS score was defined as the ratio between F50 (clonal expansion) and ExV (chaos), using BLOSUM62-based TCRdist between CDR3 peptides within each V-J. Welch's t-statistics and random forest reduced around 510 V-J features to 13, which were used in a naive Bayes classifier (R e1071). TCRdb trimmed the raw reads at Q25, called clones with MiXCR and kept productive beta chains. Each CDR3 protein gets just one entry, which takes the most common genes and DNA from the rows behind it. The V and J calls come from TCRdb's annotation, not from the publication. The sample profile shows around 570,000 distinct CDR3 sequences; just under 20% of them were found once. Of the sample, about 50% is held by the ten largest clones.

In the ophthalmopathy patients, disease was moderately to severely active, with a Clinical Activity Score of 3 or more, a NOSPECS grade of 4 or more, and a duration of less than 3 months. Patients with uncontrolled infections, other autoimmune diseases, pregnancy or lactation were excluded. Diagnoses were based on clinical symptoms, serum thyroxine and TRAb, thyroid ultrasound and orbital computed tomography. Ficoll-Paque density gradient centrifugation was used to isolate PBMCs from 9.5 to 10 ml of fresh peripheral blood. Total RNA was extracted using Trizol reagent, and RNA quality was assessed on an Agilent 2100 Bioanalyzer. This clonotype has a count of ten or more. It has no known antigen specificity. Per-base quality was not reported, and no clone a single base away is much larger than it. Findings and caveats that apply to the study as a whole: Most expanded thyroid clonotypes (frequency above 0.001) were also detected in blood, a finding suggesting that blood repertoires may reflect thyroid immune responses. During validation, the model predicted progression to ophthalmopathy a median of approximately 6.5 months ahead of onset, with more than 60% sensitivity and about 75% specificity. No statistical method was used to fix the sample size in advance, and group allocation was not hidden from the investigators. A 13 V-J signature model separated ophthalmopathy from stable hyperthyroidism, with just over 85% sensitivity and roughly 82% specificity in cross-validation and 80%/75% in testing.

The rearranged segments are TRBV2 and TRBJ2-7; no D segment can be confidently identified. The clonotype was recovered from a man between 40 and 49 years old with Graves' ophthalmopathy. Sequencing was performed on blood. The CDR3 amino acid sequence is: CASIWGGVSYEQYF. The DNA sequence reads TGTGCCAGCATTTGGGGTGGGGTCTCCTACGAGCAGTACTTC.